This T cell receptor beta chain originates from a study of cytomegalovirus exposure and HLA in healthy donors. PCR amplification relied on 60 Vbeta primers (plus 13 Jbeta primers). The protocol was immunoSEQ multiplex PCR, while the TCRdb copy is restricted to in-frame clones and leaves out a portion. Among around 67,000 clones listed, around 78% were seen once. The study, taken as a whole, reports: Sequences of the TCR beta chain were said to predict the HLA-A and HLA-B alleles of most subjects accurately. Segments of the TCR beta V type were, in most cases, productive about 87% or about 30% of the time in an earlier analysis. In a later analysis, specific HLA alleles were associated with around 17,000 TCR beta sequences at a 0.05 false discovery rate.

Note on this clone: Its antigen is not identified.

The CDR3 is 11 residues long. The V gene's germline CDR1 is LNHNV and CDR2 YYDKDF (reference sequence). Trimming left V 10 bases short and J 5 bases short, with 9 bases between. Sequencing input: PBMCs. The V and J genes are TRBV15 and TRBJ2-1; D is possibly TRBD1 (5 bases). The receptor comes from a man aged 18 to 29 in good health and CMV-seropositive. CDR3 in DNA: TGTGCCAGAACGACAGACAATGAGCAGTTCTTC. Protein: CARTTDNEQFF.